A single sample is the source of the 13 T cell receptor beta chains below, sequenced in a study of T cells in localized non-small cell lung cancer. Some clones are missing from TCRdb's copy, which holds only in-frame ones; the method was immunoSEQ multiplex PCR. The sample has approximately 63,000 clones, roughly 90% seen once. The sample consisted of peripheral blood, taken before any cancer treatment. The receptor source for this set is a man aged 40-75 years with stage I squamous cell lung carcinoma.

The chain combines TRBV5-1 with TRBJ2-2; tentatively, D is TRBD1 (5 bases). Trimming removed 7 bases from V and 0 bases from J, with 16 bases in between. This CDR3 has 16 residues. Germline V gives CDR1 SGHRS, CDR2 YFSETQ. The CDR3 here is CASGPTPTANTGELFF. The DNA of the CDR3 is TGCGCCAGCGGCCCGACCCCGACAGCGAACACCGGGGAGCTGTTTTTT.

The chain has TRBV28 and TRBJ2-3, with TRBD1 identical over 7 bases. The CDR3 sequence is 15 residues long. V shed 7 bases and J 1 base; nucleotides not matched to a gene: 8. Germline loops: CDR1 MDHEN, CDR2 SYDVKM. Here the CDR3 reads CASNLQGTGTDTQYF. CDR3 nucleotides: TGTGCCAGCAACCTACAGGGGACGGGCACAGATACGCAGTATTTT.

The chain couples TRBV5-6 to TRBJ2-7, with 7 bases identical to TRBD1. This CDR3 spans 16 amino acids. CDR1 is SGHDT and CDR2 is YYEEEE in the germline V gene. V lost 2 bases and J lost 2; bases outside the gene matches: 10. This CDR3 reads CASSFVDRDRPYEQYF. DNA of the CDR3: TGTGCCAGCAGCTTCGTCGACAGGGATCGCCCCTACGAGCAGTACTTC.

This chain uses TRBV19 with TRBJ2-5; tentatively, D is TRBD1 (6 bases). V lost 3 bases and J lost 5, with 19 bases in between. The germline V gene encodes CDR1 LNHDA and CDR2 SQIVND (reference sequence). The CDR3 totals 16 residues. This CDR3 reads CASSIARAGAGETQYF. The CDR3 coding sequence is TGTGCCAGTAGTATCGCCCGGGCAGGGGCCGGTGAGACCCAGTACTTC. Drawing the rest from reference TRBV19 and TRBJ2-5, the complete variable domain is DGGITQSPKYLFRKEGQNVTLSCEQNLNHDAMYWYRQDPGQGLRLIYYSQIVNDFQKGDIAEGYSVSREKKESFPLTVTSAQKNPTAFYLCASSIARAGAGETQYFGPGTRLLVL.

In this sample, this clone turned up once. This rearrangement joins TRBV7-3 to TRBJ2-5, with D perhaps matching TRBD1 (6 bases). Germline lookup yields CDR1 SGHTA and CDR2 FQGTGA. V lost 2 bases to trimming and J lost 2 bases, with 12 bases between them. The CDR3 has 15 residues. CDR3 sequence (DNA): TGTGCCAGCAGCTTAGGACAGACCCGGCAAGAGACCCAGTACTTC. Its translation: CASSLGQTRQETQYF.

This clone appeared a single time. This sequence joins TRBV5-6 and TRBJ1-5; weak D call: TRBD1 (5 bases). Trimming removed 2 bases from V and 4 bases from J, with 13 bases in between. The CDR3 totals 15 residues. The V gene's germline CDR1 is SGHDT and CDR2 YYEEEE. CDR3 amino acids: CASSFRVGQNQPQHF. CDR3 sequence (DNA): TGTGCCAGCAGCTTCAGGGTTGGGCAGAATCAGCCCCAGCATTTT.

The chain employs TRBV5-4 and TRBJ1-1, with 8 bases matching TRBD1. CDR1 is SGHNT and CDR2 is YYREEE in the germline V gene (reference sequence). This CDR3 has 16 residues. Trimming took 3 bases from V and 1 from J; bases not matched to a gene: 8. The CDR3 region is CASSSETGAPNTEAFF. The CDR3 DNA reads TGTGCCAGCAGCTCCGAGACAGGGGCCCCGAACACTGAAGCTTTCTTT.

V is TRBV10-3 and J is TRBJ2-7, with 12 bases that match TRBD2. The CDR3 has 13 residues. V shed 6 bases, J shed 3 bases, and the junction held 0 bases outside the gene matches. Germline CDR1 is ENHRY and CDR2 is SYGVKD. The CDR3 protein is CAIRGLAGYEQYF. The CDR3 region has the DNA TGTGCCATCAGGGGACTAGCGGGCTACGAGCAGTACTTC.

The J gene is TRBJ1-5, the V gene TRBV2; the match to TRBD1 covers 11 bases. Germline V CDR1 and CDR2: SNHLY, FYNNEI. The CDR3 has 15 residues. Unmatched junction bases numbered 5, after V lost 4 bases and J lost 6 bases. The CDR3 loop is CASSVDRGRGQPQHF. In DNA form, the CDR3 reads TGTGCCAGCAGTGTGGACAGGGGGCGAGGTCAGCCCCAGCATTTT.

This clone was counted once. The chain combines TRBV21-1 with TRBJ1-1. TRBV21-1 is a recognized pseudogene. This CDR3 is 14 amino acids long. In DNA form, the CDR3 reads TGTGCCAGCAGCAAAGAACGGCCGAGCACTGAAGCTTTCTTT. Its translation: CASSKERPSTEAFF.

The chain employs TRBV7-3 and TRBJ2-1; D is uncertain. Between the trimmed V and J ends, which lost 3 bases and 1 base, there was a span of 10 bases. This CDR3 has 15 residues. The germline V gene encodes CDR1 SGHTA and CDR2 FQGTGA. CDR3: CASSFTFGSYNEQFF. The CDR3 DNA is TGTGCCAGCAGCTTCACGTTTGGATCCTACAATGAGCAGTTCTTC. The full variable domain, in which reference TRBV7-3 and TRBJ2-1 provide the parts outside the CDR3, is GAGVSQTPSNKVTEKGKYVELRCDPISGHTALYWYRQSLGQGPEFLIYFQGTGAADDSGLPNDRFFAVRPEGSVSTLKIQRTERGDSAVYLCASSFTFGSYNEQFFGPGTRLTVL.

V usage is TRBV11-2 and J usage is TRBJ2-7, with 9 bases that match TRBD1. There are 15 residues in the CDR3. Germline V gives CDR1 SGHAT, CDR2 FQNNGV. The junction had 4 bases not matched to a gene; V was cut back by 3 bases and J by 1 base. In DNA form, the CDR3 reads TGTGCCAGCAGCTTGAACAGGGGGCAGTCCTACGAGCAGTACTTC. This sequence encodes CASSLNRGQSYEQYF. The complete variable domain, with remaining parts taken from reference TRBV11-2 and TRBJ2-7, reads EAGVAQSPRYKIIEKRQSVAFWCNPISGHATLYWYQQILGQGPKLLIQFQNNGVVDDSQLPKDRFSAERLKGVDSTLKIQPAKLEDSAVYLCASSLNRGQSYEQYFGPGTRLTVT.

The genes are TRBV11-1 and TRBJ1-2; TRBD1 might be the D (6 bases). The CDR3 runs to 14 residues. The germline V gene encodes CDR1 SGHAT and CDR2 FQDESV (reference sequence). Trimming pared 3 bases from V and 2 bases from J, leaving 10 bases between. This CDR3 reads CASSFTGFNYGYTF. The CDR3 bases are TGTGCCAGCAGCTTTACAGGGTTCAACTATGGCTACACCTTC.